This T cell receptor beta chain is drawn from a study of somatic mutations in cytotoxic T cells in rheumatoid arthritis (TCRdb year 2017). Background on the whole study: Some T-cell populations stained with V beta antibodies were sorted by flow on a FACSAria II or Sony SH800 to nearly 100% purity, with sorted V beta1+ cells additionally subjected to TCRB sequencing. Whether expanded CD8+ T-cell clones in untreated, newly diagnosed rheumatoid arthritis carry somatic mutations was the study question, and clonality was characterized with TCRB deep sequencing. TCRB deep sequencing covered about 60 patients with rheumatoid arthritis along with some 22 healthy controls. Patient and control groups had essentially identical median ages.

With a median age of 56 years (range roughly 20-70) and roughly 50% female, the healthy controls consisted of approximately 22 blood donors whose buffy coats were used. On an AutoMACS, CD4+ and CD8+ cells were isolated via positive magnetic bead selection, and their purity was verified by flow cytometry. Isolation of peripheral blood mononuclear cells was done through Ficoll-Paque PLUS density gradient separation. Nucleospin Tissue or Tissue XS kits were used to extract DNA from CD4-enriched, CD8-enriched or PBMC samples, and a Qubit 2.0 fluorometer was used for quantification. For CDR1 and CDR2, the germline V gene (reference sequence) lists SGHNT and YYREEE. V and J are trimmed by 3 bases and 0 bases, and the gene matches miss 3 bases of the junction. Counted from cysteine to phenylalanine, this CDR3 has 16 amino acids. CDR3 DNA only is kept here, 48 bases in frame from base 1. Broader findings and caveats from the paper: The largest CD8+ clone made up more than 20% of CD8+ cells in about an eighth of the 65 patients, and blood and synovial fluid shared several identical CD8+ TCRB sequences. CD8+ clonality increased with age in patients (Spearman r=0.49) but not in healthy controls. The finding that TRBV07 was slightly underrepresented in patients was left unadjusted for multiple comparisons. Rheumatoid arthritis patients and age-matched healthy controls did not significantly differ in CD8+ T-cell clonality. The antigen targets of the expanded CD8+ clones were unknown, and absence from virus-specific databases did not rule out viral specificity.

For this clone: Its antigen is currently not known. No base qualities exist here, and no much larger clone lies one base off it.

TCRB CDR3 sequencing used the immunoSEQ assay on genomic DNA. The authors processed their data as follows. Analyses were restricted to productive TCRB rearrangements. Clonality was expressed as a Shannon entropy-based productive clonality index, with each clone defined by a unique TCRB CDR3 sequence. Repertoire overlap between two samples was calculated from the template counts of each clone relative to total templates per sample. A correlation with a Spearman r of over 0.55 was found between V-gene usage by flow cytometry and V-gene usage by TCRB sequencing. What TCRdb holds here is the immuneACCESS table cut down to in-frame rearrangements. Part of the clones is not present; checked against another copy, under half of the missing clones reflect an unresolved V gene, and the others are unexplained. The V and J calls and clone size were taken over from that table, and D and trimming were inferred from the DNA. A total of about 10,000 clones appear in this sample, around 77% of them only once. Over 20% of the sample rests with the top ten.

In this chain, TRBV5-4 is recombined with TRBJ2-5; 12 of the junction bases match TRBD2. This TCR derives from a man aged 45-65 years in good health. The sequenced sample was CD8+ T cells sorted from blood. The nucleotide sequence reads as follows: TGTGCCAGCAGCTCGAGACTAGCGGGGGACCAAGAGACCCAGTACTTC. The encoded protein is CASSSRLAGDQETQYF. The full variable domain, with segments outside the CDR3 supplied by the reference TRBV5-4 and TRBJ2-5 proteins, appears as ETGVTQSPTHLIKTRGQQVTLRCSSQSGHNTVSWYQQALGQGPQFIFQYYREEENGRGNFPPRFSGLQFPNYSSELNVNALELDDSALYLCASSSRLAGDQETQYFGPGTRLLVL.